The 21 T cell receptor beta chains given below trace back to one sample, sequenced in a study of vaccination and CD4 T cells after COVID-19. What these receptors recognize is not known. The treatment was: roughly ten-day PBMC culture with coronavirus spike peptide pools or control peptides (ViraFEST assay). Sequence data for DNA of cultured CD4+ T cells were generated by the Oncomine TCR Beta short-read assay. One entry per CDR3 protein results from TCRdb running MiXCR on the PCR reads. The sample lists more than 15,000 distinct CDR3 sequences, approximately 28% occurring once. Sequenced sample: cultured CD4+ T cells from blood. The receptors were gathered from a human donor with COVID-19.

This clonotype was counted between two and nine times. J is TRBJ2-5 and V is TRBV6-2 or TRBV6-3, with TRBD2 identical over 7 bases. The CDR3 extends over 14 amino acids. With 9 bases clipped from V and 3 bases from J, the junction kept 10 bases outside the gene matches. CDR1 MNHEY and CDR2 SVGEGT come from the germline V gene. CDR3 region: CASSGTGTKETQYF. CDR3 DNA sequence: TGTGCCAGTAGTGGAACCGGGACTAAAGAGACCCAGTACTTC.

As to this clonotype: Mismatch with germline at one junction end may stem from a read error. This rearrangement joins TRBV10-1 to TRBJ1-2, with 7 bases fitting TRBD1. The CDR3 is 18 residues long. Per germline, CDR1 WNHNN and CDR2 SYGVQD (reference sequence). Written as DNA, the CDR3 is TGCGCCAGCAGCCTAACCGTTCCGGACAGGCGGACTGACTATGACTACACCTTC. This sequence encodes CASSLTVPDRRTDYDYTF.

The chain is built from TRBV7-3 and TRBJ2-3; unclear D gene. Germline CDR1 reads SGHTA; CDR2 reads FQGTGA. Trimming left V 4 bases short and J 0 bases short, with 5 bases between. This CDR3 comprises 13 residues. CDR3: CASSSQSTDTQYF. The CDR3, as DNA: TGTGCCAGCAGCTCCCAGAGCACAGATACGCAGTATTTT.

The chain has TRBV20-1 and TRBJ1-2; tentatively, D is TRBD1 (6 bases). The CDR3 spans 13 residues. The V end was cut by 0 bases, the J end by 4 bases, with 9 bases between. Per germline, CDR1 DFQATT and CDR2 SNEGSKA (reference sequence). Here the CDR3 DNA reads TGCAGTGCTAGAGAGGGGGCCGCCTATGGCTACACCTTC. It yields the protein CSAREGAAYGYTF.

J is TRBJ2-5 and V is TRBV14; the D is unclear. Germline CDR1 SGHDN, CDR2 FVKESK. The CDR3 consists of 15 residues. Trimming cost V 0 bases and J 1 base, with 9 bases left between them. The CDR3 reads CASSQDSNTQETQYF. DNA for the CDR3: TGTGCCAGCAGCCAAGATTCGAACACCCAAGAGACCCAGTACTTC.

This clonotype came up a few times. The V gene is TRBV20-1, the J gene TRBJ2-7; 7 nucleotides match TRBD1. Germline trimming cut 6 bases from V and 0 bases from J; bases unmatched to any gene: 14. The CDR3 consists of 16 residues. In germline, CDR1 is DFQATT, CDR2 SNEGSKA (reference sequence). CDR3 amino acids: CSAVRIGTASSYEQYF. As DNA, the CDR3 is TGCAGTGCGGTGCGTATCGGGACAGCAAGCTCCTACGAGCAGTACTTC.

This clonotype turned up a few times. Written as DNA, the CDR3 is TGTGCCAGCGCCCCGTCGGGTTGGCAGGGGGCCACTGAAGCTTTCTTT. Protein sequence: CASAPSGWQGATEAFF. The chain joins TRBV28 to TRBJ1-1; 8 positions match TRBD1. J lost 4 bases, V lost 8 bases, and 15 bases had no gene match. Germline assignment: CDR1 MDHEN and CDR2 SYDVKM. CDR3 length: 16 residues. Full variable domain (missing parts from reference TRBV28 and TRBJ1-1): DVKVTQSSRYLVKRTGEKVFLECVQDMDHENMFWYRQDPGLGLRLIYFSYDVKMKEKGDIPEGYSVSREKKERFSLILESASTNQTSMYLCASAPSGWQGATEAFFGQGTRLTVV.

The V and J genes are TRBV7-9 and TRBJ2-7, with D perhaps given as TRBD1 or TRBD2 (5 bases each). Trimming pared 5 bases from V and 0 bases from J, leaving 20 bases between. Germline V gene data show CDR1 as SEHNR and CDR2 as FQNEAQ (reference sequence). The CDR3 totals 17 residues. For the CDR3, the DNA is TGTGCCAGCAGCCTACCCTCCCGGGACCATCTCTCCTACGAGCAGTACTTC. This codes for CASSLPSRDHLSYEQYF.

The CDR3 here is CSARGTEIDYEQYF. The CDR3 DNA is TGCAGTGCTAGAGGGACGGAAATTGACTACGAGCAGTACTTC. The J gene is TRBJ2-7, the V gene TRBV20-1, with D hard to call. Germline CDR1 and CDR2: DFQATT and SNEGSKA (reference sequence). This CDR3 contains 14 residues. The V end lost 1 base, the J end lost 3 bases, and 13 bases lay between the germline ends.

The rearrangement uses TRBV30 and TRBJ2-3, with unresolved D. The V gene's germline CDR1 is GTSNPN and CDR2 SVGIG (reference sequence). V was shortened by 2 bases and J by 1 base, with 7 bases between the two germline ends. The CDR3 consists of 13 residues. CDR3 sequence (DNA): TGTGCCTGGAGTAGAGGTGGCACAGATACGCAGTATTTT. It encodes CAWSRGGTDTQYF.

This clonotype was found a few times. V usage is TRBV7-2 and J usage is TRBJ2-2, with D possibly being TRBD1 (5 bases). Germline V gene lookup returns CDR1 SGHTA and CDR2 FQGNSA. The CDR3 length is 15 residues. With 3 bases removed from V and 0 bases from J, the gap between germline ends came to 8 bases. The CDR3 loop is CASSFTGANTGELFF. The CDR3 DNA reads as TGTGCCAGCAGCTTTACAGGTGCGAACACCGGGGAGCTGTTTTTT.

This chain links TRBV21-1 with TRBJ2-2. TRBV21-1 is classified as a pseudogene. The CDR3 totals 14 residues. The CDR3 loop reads CASSKKGFTGELFF. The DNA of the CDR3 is TGTGCCAGCAGCAAAAAAGGGTTCACCGGGGAGCTGTTTTTT.

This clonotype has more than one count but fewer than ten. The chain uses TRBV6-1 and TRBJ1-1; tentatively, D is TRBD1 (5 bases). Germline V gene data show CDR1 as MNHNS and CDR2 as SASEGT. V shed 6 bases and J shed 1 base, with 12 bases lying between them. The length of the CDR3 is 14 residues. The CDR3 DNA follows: TGTGCCAGCAGGTCGGGGGGGGGGAACACTGAAGCTTTCTTT. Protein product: CASRSGGGNTEAFF.

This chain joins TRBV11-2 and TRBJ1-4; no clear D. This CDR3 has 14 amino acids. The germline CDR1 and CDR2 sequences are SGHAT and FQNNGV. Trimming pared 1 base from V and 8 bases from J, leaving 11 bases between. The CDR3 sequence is CASSLVMGNEKLFF. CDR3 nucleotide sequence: TGTGCCAGCAGCTTAGTAATGGGGAACGAAAAACTGTTTTTT.

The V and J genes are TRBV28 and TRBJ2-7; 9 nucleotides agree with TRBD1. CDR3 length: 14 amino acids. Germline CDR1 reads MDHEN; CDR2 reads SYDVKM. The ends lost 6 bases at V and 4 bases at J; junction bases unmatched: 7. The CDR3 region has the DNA TGTGCCAGCAGGGGACAGGGATTCCCTTACGAGCAGTACTTC. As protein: CASRGQGFPYEQYF.

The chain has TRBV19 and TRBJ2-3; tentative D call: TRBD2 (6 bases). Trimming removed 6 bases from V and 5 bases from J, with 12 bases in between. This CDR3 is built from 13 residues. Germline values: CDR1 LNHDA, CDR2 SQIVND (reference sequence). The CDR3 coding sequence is TGTGCCAGTAGAGTAGCTAGCGTAGATACGCAGTATTTT. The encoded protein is CASRVASVDTQYF.

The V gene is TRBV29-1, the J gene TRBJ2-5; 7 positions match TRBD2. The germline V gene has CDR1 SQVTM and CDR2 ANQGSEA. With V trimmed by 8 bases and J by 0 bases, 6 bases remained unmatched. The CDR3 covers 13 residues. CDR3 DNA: TGCAGCCACACCGGGGGGTACCAAGAGACCCAGTACTTC. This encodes CSHTGGYQETQYF. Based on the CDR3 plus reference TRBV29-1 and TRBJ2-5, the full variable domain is SAVISQKPSRDICQRGTSLTIQCQVDSQVTMMFWYRQQPGQSLTLIATANQGSEATYESGFVIDKFPISRPNLTFSTLTVSNMSPEDSSIYLCSHTGGYQETQYFGPGTRLLVL.

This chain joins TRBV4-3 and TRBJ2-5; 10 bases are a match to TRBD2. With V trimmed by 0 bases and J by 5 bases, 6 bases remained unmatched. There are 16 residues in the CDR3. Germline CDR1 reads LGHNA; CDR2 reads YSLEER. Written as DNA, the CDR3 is TGCGCCAGCAGCCAAGAGAGTCTAGCGGGGGATGAGACCCAGTACTTC. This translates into CASSQESLAGDETQYF.

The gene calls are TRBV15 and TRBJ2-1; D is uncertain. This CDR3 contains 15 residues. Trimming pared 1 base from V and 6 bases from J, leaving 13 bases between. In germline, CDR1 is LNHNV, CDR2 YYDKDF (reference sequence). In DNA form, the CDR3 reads TGTGCCACCAGCAGAGCTGCTAAGCGAACCAATGAGCAGTTCTTC. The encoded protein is CATSRAAKRTNEQFF.

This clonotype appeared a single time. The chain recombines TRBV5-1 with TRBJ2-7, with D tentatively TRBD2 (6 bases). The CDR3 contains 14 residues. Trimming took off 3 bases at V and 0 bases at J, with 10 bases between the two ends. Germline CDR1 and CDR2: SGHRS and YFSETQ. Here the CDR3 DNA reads TGCGCCAGCAGCTCGGGACTCAGCTCCTACGAGCAGTACTTC. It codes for CASSSGLSSYEQYF. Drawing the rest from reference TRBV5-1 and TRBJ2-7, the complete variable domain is KAGVTQTPRYLIKTRGQQVTLSCSPISGHRSVSWYQQTPGQGLQFLFEYFSETQRNKGNFPGRFSGRQFSNSRSEMNVSTLELGDSALYLCASSSGLSSYEQYFGPGTRLTVT.

This chain's CDR3 is CSANRRVGLYNEQFF. The DNA for the CDR3 is TGCAGTGCTAATCGTCGGGTCGGCCTTTACAATGAGCAGTTCTTC. The J gene is TRBJ2-1, the V gene TRBV20-1; D gene unclear. The CDR3 consists of 15 residues. Germline CDR1 reads DFQATT; CDR2 reads SNEGSKA (reference sequence). V shed 4 bases and J shed 4 bases, with 17 bases lying between them.